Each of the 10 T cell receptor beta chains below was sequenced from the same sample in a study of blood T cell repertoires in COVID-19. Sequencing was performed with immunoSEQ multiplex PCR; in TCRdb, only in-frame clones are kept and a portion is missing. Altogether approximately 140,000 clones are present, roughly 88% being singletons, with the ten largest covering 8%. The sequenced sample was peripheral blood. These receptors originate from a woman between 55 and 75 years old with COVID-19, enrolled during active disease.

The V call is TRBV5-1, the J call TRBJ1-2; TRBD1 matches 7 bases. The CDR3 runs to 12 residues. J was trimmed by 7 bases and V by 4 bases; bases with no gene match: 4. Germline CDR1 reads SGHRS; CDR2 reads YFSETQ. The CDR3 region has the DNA TGCGCCAGCAGCCCCCGGGACAGTGGCTACACCTTC. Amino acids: CASSPRDSGYTF.

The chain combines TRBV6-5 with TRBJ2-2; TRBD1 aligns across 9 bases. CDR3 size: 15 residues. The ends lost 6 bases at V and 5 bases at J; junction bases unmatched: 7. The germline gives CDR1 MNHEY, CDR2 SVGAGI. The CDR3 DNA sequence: TGTGCCAGCAGCTCCGGGACAGGGCTAACCGGGGAGCTGTTTTTT. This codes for CASSSGTGLTGELFF.

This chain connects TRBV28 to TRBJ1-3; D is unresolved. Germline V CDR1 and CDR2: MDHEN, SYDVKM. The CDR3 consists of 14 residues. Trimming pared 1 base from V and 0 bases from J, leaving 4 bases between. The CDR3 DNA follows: TGTGCCAGCAGTTTATTTAACTCTGGAAACACCATATATTTT. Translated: CASSLFNSGNTIYF.

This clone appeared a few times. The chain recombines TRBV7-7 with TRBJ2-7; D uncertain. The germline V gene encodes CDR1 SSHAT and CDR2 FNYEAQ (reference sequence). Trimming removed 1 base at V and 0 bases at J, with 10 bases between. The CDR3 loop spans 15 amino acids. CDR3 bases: TGTGCCAGCAGCTTAGAAATGGGCAGCTCCTACGAGCAGTACTTC. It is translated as CASSLEMGSSYEQYF.

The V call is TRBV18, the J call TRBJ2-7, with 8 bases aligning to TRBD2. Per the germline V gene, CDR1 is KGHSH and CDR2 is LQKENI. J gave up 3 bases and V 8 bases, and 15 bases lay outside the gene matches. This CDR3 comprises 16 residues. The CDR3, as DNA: TGTGCCAGCCACCAGTCCGGTACGGGGGGGAACTACGAGCAGTACTTC. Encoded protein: CASHQSGTGGNYEQYF.

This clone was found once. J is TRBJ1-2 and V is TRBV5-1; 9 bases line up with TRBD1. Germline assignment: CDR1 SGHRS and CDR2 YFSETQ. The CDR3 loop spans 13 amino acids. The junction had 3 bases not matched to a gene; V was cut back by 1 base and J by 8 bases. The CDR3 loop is CASSLTDRGGYTF. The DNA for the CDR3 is TGCGCCAGCAGCTTGACGGACAGGGGAGGCTACACCTTC.

The CDR3 nucleotides are TGTGCCAGCAGACGACTAGCGGGGGTACAAGAGACCCAGTACTTC. This translates into CASRRLAGVQETQYF. The rearrangement links TRBV6-5 to TRBJ2-5; 12 bases agree with TRBD2. The CDR3 totals 15 residues. Germline assignment: CDR1 MNHEY and CDR2 SVGAGI. V trimming: 6 bases; J trimming: 2 bases; junction bases outside the gene matches: 4.

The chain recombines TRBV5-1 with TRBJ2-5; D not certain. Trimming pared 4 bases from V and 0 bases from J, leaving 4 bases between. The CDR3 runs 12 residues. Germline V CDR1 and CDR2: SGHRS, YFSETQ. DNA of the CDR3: TGCGCCAGCAGCCCGGACCAAGAGACCCAGTACTTC. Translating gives CASSPDQETQYF.

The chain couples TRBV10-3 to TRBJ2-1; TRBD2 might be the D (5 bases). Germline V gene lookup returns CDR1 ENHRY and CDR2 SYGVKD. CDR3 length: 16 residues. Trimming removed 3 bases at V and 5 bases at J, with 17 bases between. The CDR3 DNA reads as TGTGCCATCAGTGACCCCGCCGGGATCCGTCACAATGAGCAGTTCTTC. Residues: CAISDPAGIRHNEQFF.

The CDR3 loop reads CASRPQASSNQPQHF. For the CDR3, the DNA is TGTGCCAGCAGACCACAGGCCAGTAGCAATCAGCCCCAGCATTTT. The chain employs TRBV6-5 and TRBJ1-5, with D maybe TRBD1 (5 bases). Trimming left V 6 bases short and J 0 bases short, with 12 bases between. The CDR3 is 15 residues long. Germline CDR1 is MNHEY and CDR2 is SVGAGI.